A selection of T cell receptor beta chains follows, all from one sample in a study of blood T cell repertoires in COVID-19. The assay was immunoSEQ multiplex PCR, and TCRdb's table has in-frame clones only and misses some. The sample has around 140,000 clones, approximately 90% seen once. Input material: peripheral blood. These receptors were obtained from a man in his 60s with active or convalescent COVID-19. CDR3s include the opening cysteine and the closing phenylalanine or tryptophan. The D gene is left open where the match is weak. Rows may omit the clone size; those that give it use once, few, many or a size class.

V	size	D	J	CDR3	DNA
TRBV10-3	once	TRBD2	TRBJ2-2	CAISGLAGATGELFF	TGTGCCATCAGCGGACTAGCGGGAGCCACCGGGGAGCTGTTTTTT
TRBV6-8	few	TRBD2	TRBJ2-2	CASSYRPVRLAVAGELFF	TGTGCCAGCAGTTATAGGCCTGTGCGACTAGCGGTGGCCGGGGAGCTGTTTTTT
TRBV5-6	.	.	TRBJ1-1	CASSLSDTEAFF	TGTGCCAGCAGCTTGTCGGACACTGAAGCTTTCTTT
TRBV5-1	.	.	TRBJ2-3	CASSLDNPSTDTQYF	TGCGCCAGCAGCTTGGACAACCCGAGCACAGATACGCAGTATTTT
TRBV28	.	.	TRBJ2-7	CASKAVYEQYF	TGTGCCAGCAAAGCGGTGTACGAGCAGTACTTC
TRBV7-2	.	TRBD1	TRBJ1-3	CASSRPGTETGNTIYF	TGTGCCAGCAGCCGCCCCGGGACAGAAACTGGAAACACCATATATTTT
TRBV7-2	.	.	TRBJ2-1	CASSLVSLREQFF	TGTGCCAGCAGCTTAGTATCGTTGAGGGAGCAGTTCTTC
TRBV1	once	.	TRBJ1-5	CTSSQPSDRGRGQPQHF	TGCACCAGCAGCCAACCCTCGGACAGGGGAAGGGGGCAGCCCCAGCATTTT
TRBV7-9	.	TRBD2	TRBJ2-3	CASSQGGLAGWSTDTQYF	TGTGCCAGCAGCCAAGGAGGACTAGCGGGGTGGAGCACAGATACGCAGTATTTT
TRBV24-1	.	TRBD2	TRBJ2-1	CATSVGLAGSYNEQFF	TGTGCCACCAGTGTGGGACTAGCGGGCTCCTACAATGAGCAGTTCTTC
TRBV9	.	.	TRBJ1-4	CASSVTGATNEKLFF	TGTGCCAGCAGCGTGACGGGTGCAACTAATGAAAAACTGTTTTTT
TRBV27	.	TRBD1	TRBJ2-3	CASRTPGQGITDTQYF	TGTGCCAGCAGGACGCCGGGACAGGGTATCACAGATACGCAGTATTTT
TRBV7-2	.	.	TRBJ2-3	CASSLTQRLVTDTQYF	TGTGCCAGCAGCTTAACGCAAAGACTAGTCACAGATACGCAGTATTTT
TRBV11-2	.	.	TRBJ2-2	CASSISGGLRTGELFF	TGTGCCAGCAGCATTTCGGGCGGGTTGAGAACCGGGGAGCTGTTTTTT
TRBV5-1	.	.	TRBJ2-3	CASSLGPQLQGDTQYF	TGCGCCAGCAGCTTGGGTCCGCAACTCCAGGGAGATACGCAGTATTTT
TRBV3-1/TRBV3-2	.	.	TRBJ1-3	CASSYSGNTIYF	TGTGCCAGCAGCTACTCTGGAAACACCATATATTTT
TRBV5-1	.	.	TRBJ1-6	CASSFGQRDNSPLHF	TGCGCCAGCAGCTTTGGACAGAGAGATAATTCACCCCTCCACTTT
TRBV27	.	TRBD1	TRBJ2-7	CASSRRQGTSYEQYF	TGTGCCAGCAGCCGCAGACAGGGAACGTCCTACGAGCAGTACTTC
TRBV28	.	.	TRBJ2-7	CASKGAGASYEQYF	TGTGCCAGTAAGGGAGCGGGCGCCTCCTACGAGCAGTACTTC
TRBV2	.	TRBD1	TRBJ1-2	CASHQGAGGIPREGYTF	TGTGCCAGCCATCAGGGGGCAGGAGGGATACCTAGGGAGGGCTACACCTTC
TRBV27	.	TRBD1	TRBJ2-7	CASRPTGGYEQYF	TGTGCCAGCAGACCGACAGGGGGCTACGAGCAGTACTTC
TRBV6-5	.	TRBD1	TRBJ1-4	CASSSRQGGEKLFF	TGTGCCAGCAGTTCACGACAGGGAGGTGAAAAACTGTTTTTT
TRBV6-5	.	.	TRBJ1-5	CASSYRQDSNQPQHF	TGTGCCAGCAGTTACCGGCAGGATAGCAATCAGCCCCAGCATTTT
TRBV7-6	few	TRBD1	TRBJ2-7	CASTRGTGDRYEQYF	TGTGCCAGCACCCGAGGGACAGGCGACAGGTACGAGCAGTACTTC
TRBV15	.	.	TRBJ1-2	CATSRDLPEAITF	TGTGCCACCAGCAGAGATCTTCCCGAGGCGATCACCTTC
TRBV5-6	.	.	TRBJ1-2	CASSSRVQAGYDGYTF	TGTGCCAGCAGCAGCAGGGTTCAGGCGGGATATGATGGCTACACCTTC
TRBV28	.	TRBD2	TRBJ2-2	CASSRTSGTGELFF	TGTGCCAGCAGTCGGACTAGCGGAACCGGGGAGCTGTTTTTT
TRBV3-1/TRBV3-2	.	.	TRBJ1-4	CASRAPGGEKLFF	TGTGCCAGCAGGGCTCCGGGGGGTGAAAAACTGTTTTTT
TRBV7-2	.	TRBD1	TRBJ2-3	CASSLGGQGTDTQYF	TGTGCCAGCAGCTTAGGGGGACAGGGAACAGATACGCAGTATTTT